Presented here are 32 T cell receptor beta chains from one specimen sequenced in a study of T-cell memory formation after mild COVID-19 (dated by TCRdb to about 2021). Library method: 5' RACE. Reads for this sample came from an Illumina NovaSeq 6000. In-frame beta chains were kept once TCRdb had trimmed the public reads at Q25 with fastp and called clones with MiXCR. Merged by CDR3 protein, the rows form single entries marked with the most common genes and DNA. A total of roughly 250,000 distinct CDR3 sequences appear in this sample, over 15% of them only once. The ten biggest clones cover around 20% of the sample. The sample consisted of PBMCs or a T cell subset sorted from them (not recorded which). The origin of the receptors is a man younger than 30 who had mild COVID-19 (a few samples of this study predate the infection). The sample titles of this study are shuffled in the database, so cell type and time point are left out; the donor was told from shared clones.

This clonotype was counted at least ten times. The junction differs from germline at one of its ends, possibly a read error. The rearrangement uses TRBV4-1 and TRBJ2-2; no clear D gene. CDR3 length: 12 residues. Germline CDR1 is MGHRA and CDR2 is YSYEKL. The CDR3, as DNA: TGTGCCAGCAGTCACAATACCGGGGAGCTGTTTTTT. Residues: CASSHNTGELFF.

The sample holds a few counts of this clonotype. The CDR3 spells CASRRGQGTYNSPLHF. CDR3 DNA sequence: TGTGCCAGCAGAAGAGGACAGGGCACCTATAATTCACCCCTCCACTTT. The chain is built from TRBV27 and TRBJ1-6; 8 bases map to TRBD1. With 6 bases clipped from V and 2 bases from J, the junction kept 6 bases outside the gene matches. Germline CDR1 is MNHEY and CDR2 is SMNVEV (reference sequence). This CDR3 is built from 16 residues.

V gene TRBV28 combines with J gene TRBJ2-3; possibly TRBD1 for D (6 bases). Germline loops: CDR1 MDHEN, CDR2 SYDVKM. The CDR3 length is 14 residues. V was cut by 1 base and J by 4 bases, with 9 bases left in between. CDR3 DNA: TGTGCCAGCAGTTTATACCAGGGGCCAGATACGCAGTATTTT. It codes for CASSLYQGPDTQYF.

This clonotype has only a few counts. This chain connects TRBV12-3 or TRBV12-4 to TRBJ2-3; 11 nucleotides line up with TRBD2. This CDR3 is built from 16 residues. The V segment lost 3 bases and the J segment 5 bases; nucleotides outside the gene matches: 7. The CDR3 DNA sequence: TGTGCCAGCAGTTTTAGGTTAGCGGGGGGGCTAGATACGCAGTATTTT. This encodes CASSFRLAGGLDTQYF.

This clonotype was seen repeatedly, ten times or more. V gene TRBV7-9 combines with J gene TRBJ2-7; no clear D. The germline V and J ends were trimmed by 1 base and 2 bases, with 3 bases remaining between them. CDR1 is SEHNR and CDR2 is FQNEAQ in the germline V gene (reference sequence). The CDR3 has 12 amino acids. This chain's CDR3 is CASSLGTYEQYF. CDR3 coding DNA: TGTGCCAGCAGCTTAGGGACCTACGAGCAGTACTTC. Variable domain in full (rest from reference TRBV7-9 and TRBJ2-7): DTGVSQNPRHKITKRGQNVTFRCDPISEHNRLYWYRQTLGQGPEFLTYFQNEAQLEKSRLLSDRFSAERPKGSFSTLEIQRTEQGDSAMYLCASSLGTYEQYFGPGTRLTVT.

This clonotype occurred a few times. The chain links TRBV5-1 to TRBJ1-5, with no clear D. Germline loops: CDR1 SGHRS, CDR2 YFSETQ. CDR3 size: 14 residues. Between the trimmed V and J ends, which lost 0 bases and 7 bases, there was a span of 11 bases. CDR3 region: CASSLEGLDQPQHF. For the CDR3, the DNA is TGCGCCAGCAGCTTGGAAGGGCTCGACCAGCCCCAGCATTTT. Complete variable domain (other parts from reference TRBV5-1 and TRBJ1-5): KAGVTQTPRYLIKTRGQQVTLSCSPISGHRSVSWYQQTPGQGLQFLFEYFSETQRNKGNFPGRFSGRQFSNSRSEMNVSTLELGDSALYLCASSLEGLDQPQHFGDGTRLSIL.

The chain couples TRBV6-6 to TRBJ2-4; D possibly uses TRBD1 or TRBD2 (5 bases each). Per the germline V gene, CDR1 is MNHNY and CDR2 is SVGAGI (reference sequence). With 6 bases removed from V and 6 bases from J, the gap between germline ends came to 12 bases. The CDR3 has 13 residues. The CDR3 is CASSGAGRNIQYF. As DNA, the CDR3 is TGTGCCAGCAGCGGGGCCGGCAGAAACATTCAGTACTTC.

The rearrangement joins TRBV5-1 to TRBJ1-4; D ambiguous. Germline assignment: CDR1 SGHRS and CDR2 YFSETQ. The CDR3 is 15 amino acids. Trimming left V 0 bases short and J 0 bases short, with 6 bases between. As DNA, the CDR3 is TGCGCCAGCAGCTTGGAAGGGACAACTAATGAAAAACTGTTTTTT. It encodes CASSLEGTTNEKLFF. The full variable domain, rest sourced from reference TRBV5-1 and TRBJ1-4, is KAGVTQTPRYLIKTRGQQVTLSCSPISGHRSVSWYQQTPGQGLQFLFEYFSETQRNKGNFPGRFSGRQFSNSRSEMNVSTLELGDSALYLCASSLEGTTNEKLFFGSGTQLSVL.

This clonotype was detected only a few times. The chain is built from TRBV6-5 and TRBJ1-2; D not certain. The CDR3 sequence is 13 residues long. V was clipped by 6 bases and J by 3 bases, with 11 bases between them. Germline lookup yields CDR1 MNHEY and CDR2 SVGAGI. The CDR3 DNA reads as TGTGCCAGCAGAATCGACACAGACTATGGCTACACCTTC. Its protein is CASRIDTDYGYTF.

This chain joins TRBV7-9 and TRBJ1-2; D remains ambiguous. Germline CDR1 reads SEHNR; CDR2 reads FQNEAQ (reference sequence). This CDR3 is built from 15 residues. V lost 7 bases and J 4 bases, leaving 19 bases between the germline ends. The CDR3 here is CASTGPSGPFYGYTF. CDR3 DNA: TGTGCCAGCACCGGGCCCTCGGGTCCCTTCTATGGCTACACCTTC.

This clonotype was seen a few times. The chain links TRBV4-1 to TRBJ2-1, with D possibly being TRBD2 (7 bases). The ends were cut back, 2 bases at V and 2 bases at J, with 16 bases in the middle. CDR1 and CDR2 from the germline V gene are MGHRA and YSYEKL. This CDR3 spans 17 amino acids. In DNA, the CDR3 is TGCGCCAGCAGCCAAAACTATAGGGGGGGGCCCTACAATGAGCAGTTCTTC. Translated: CASSQNYRGGPYNEQFF.

The genes are TRBV5-1 and TRBJ1-2, with 10 bases aligning to TRBD1. The J segment lost 5 bases and the V segment lost 0 bases, leaving 4 bases of the junction unmatched. CDR3 size: 15 residues. CDR1 SGHRS and CDR2 YFSETQ come from the germline V gene. The CDR3 bases are TGCGCCAGCAGCTTGGGGGACAGGGGCGCGTATGGCTACACCTTC. Translation gives CASSLGDRGAYGYTF.

The chain recombines TRBV5-1 with TRBJ2-2; TRBD1 matches 8 bases. After removal of 5 bases from V and 6 bases from J, the junction contained 6 bases not matched to a gene. The CDR3 loop spans 14 amino acids. The germline V gene has CDR1 SGHRS and CDR2 YFSETQ. CDR3 coding DNA: TGCGCCAGCAGTTTCAGGGGGCAAGCCGGGGAGCTGTTTTTT. Translating gives CASSFRGQAGELFF.

The chain links TRBV20-1 to TRBJ2-7; D not resolved. Trimming cost V 2 bases and J 2 bases, with 10 bases left between them. CDR3 length: 13 amino acids. The V gene's germline CDR1 is DFQATT and CDR2 SNEGSKA (reference sequence). In nucleotides, the CDR3 is TGCAGTGCTAGAAAAAATGGGGCCTACGAGCAGTACTTC. Its translation is CSARKNGAYEQYF.

The chain has TRBV18 and TRBJ2-7, with 8 positions matching TRBD1. Per germline, CDR1 KGHSH and CDR2 LQKENI. CDR3 length: 17 amino acids. V lost 0 bases, J lost 1 base, and 8 bases stayed unmatched. CDR3 in DNA: TGTGCCAGCTCACCACCCGGACAGGGTGTTAGGTCCTACGAGCAGTACTTC. Translating gives CASSPPGQGVRSYEQYF.

This chain connects TRBV20-1 to TRBJ2-5; tentatively, D is TRBD1 (6 bases). CDR1 is DFQATT and CDR2 is SNEGSKA in the germline V gene (reference sequence). CDR3 size: 14 residues. Trimming shortened V by 2 bases and J by 2 bases, and 12 bases separated the two germline ends. The CDR3 DNA reads TGCAGTGCTAGAAGGGGGAGCTTTCAAGAGACCCAGTACTTC. Protein: CSARRGSFQETQYF.

V gene TRBV4-1 combines with J gene TRBJ2-2, with 11 nucleotides matching TRBD1. With V trimmed by 4 bases and J by 4 bases, 11 bases remained unmatched. Germline lookup yields CDR1 MGHRA and CDR2 YSYEKL. CDR3 length equals 18 residues. CDR3 bases: TGCGCCAGCAGCCCTCGGACAGGGGGCGAGGGGGGCACCGGGGAGCTGTTTTTT. Amino acids: CASSPRTGGEGGTGELFF.

In this sample, this clonotype turned up many times. The junction differs from germline at one of its ends, possibly a read error. This rearrangement joins TRBV7-7 to TRBJ2-5; D is unclear. The CDR3 length is 14 residues. Germline CDR1 and CDR2: SSHAT and FNYEAQ (reference sequence). Here the CDR3 reads CASSSTRNQETQYF. CDR3 bases: TGTGCTAGCAGCTCAACGAGGAATCAAGAGACCCAGTACTTC.

The sample holds a few counts of this clonotype. The V call is TRBV2, the J call TRBJ2-1; D is uncertain. V was cut by 9 bases and J by 0 bases, with 12 bases left in between. Germline CDR1 and CDR2: SNHLY and FYNNEI. The CDR3 extends over 14 amino acids. CDR3 in DNA: TGTGCCAGAAAAATACGGAACTCCTACAATGAGCAGTTCTTC. Translating it yields CARKIRNSYNEQFF.

The chain uses TRBV6-2 or TRBV6-3 and TRBJ1-1; D is unclear. There are 13 residues in the CDR3. V gave up 3 bases and J gave up 2 bases, with 7 bases separating them. Looked up from germline, CDR1 is MNHEY and CDR2 is SVGEGT. This chain's CDR3 is CASSYHPNTEAFF. CDR3 coding DNA: TGTGCCAGCAGTTATCACCCTAACACTGAAGCTTTCTTT.

This clonotype was observed many times. The rearrangement uses TRBV5-1 and TRBJ2-3; D unresolved. The V end was cut by 0 bases, the J end by 2 bases, with 4 bases between. The CDR3 runs 13 residues. From germline, CDR1 is SGHRS and CDR2 YFSETQ. Here the CDR3 DNA reads TGCGCCAGCAGCTTGGTCCCCACAGATACGCAGTATTTT. Translated, it gives CASSLVPTDTQYF. Combining the CDR3 with reference TRBV5-1 and TRBJ2-3 gives the whole variable domain KAGVTQTPRYLIKTRGQQVTLSCSPISGHRSVSWYQQTPGQGLQFLFEYFSETQRNKGNFPGRFSGRQFSNSRSEMNVSTLELGDSALYLCASSLVPTDTQYFGPGTRLTVL.

This clonotype has a count of ten or more. V gene TRBV4-3 combines with J gene TRBJ2-2; D is unclear. Germline V gives CDR1 LGHNA, CDR2 YSLEER. This CDR3 is 15 amino acids long. With 0 bases removed from V and 6 bases from J, the gap between germline ends came to 11 bases. The chain's CDR3 is CASSQESPQAGELFF. The CDR3 DNA reads as TGCGCCAGCAGCCAAGAATCTCCGCAGGCCGGGGAGCTGTTTTTT.

The V gene is TRBV12-3 or TRBV12-4, the J gene TRBJ1-1; D remains ambiguous. This CDR3 is built from 12 residues. V gave up 7 bases and J gave up 5 bases, with 11 bases separating them. CDR3: CASISGGTEAFF. The CDR3 DNA reads TGTGCCAGCATCTCGGGCGGGACTGAAGCTTTCTTT.

The chain uses TRBV11-2 and TRBJ2-7; TRBD1 matches at 7 bases. Germline V gene lookup returns CDR1 SGHAT and CDR2 FQNNGV. The CDR3 has 13 residues. Trimming cost V 5 bases and J 4 bases; bases outside gene matches: 5. As DNA, the CDR3 is TGTGCCAGCAGCGCCGGGACAGCTTACGAGCAGTACTTC. Protein sequence: CASSAGTAYEQYF.

This clonotype was seen a handful of times. This chain joins TRBV5-6 and TRBJ2-2, with D hard to call. The CDR3 runs to 16 residues. V was pared by 0 bases and J by 6 bases, with 15 bases between. The germline CDR1 and CDR2 sequences are SGHDT and YYEEEE. The CDR3 coding sequence is TGTGCCAGCAGCTTGGAAAACTACCGAACTCCCGGGGAGCTGTTTTTT. The encoded protein is CASSLENYRTPGELFF. The full variable domain, with the rest looked up from reference TRBV5-6 and TRBJ2-2, is DAGVTQSPTHLIKTRGQQVTLRCSPKSGHDTVSWYQQALGQGPQFIFQYYEEEERQRGNFPDRFSGHQFPNYSSELNVNALLLGDSALYLCASSLENYRTPGELFFGEGSRLTVL.

The rearrangement links TRBV20-1 to TRBJ2-3; no clear D gene. This CDR3 has 14 residues. Germline V gene data show CDR1 as DFQATT and CDR2 as SNEGSKA (reference sequence). The ends were cut back, 6 bases at V and 0 bases at J, with 13 bases in the middle. The CDR3 coding sequence is TGCAGTGCCAAAAGACCCGATAGCACAGATACGCAGTATTTT. This sequence encodes CSAKRPDSTDTQYF.

V gene TRBV9 combines with J gene TRBJ2-3; no clear D gene. The V gene lost 1 base and the J gene lost 0 bases, with 9 bases spanning the gap. This CDR3 is built from 15 residues. The germline CDR1 and CDR2 sequences are SGDLS and YYNGEE. The CDR3 DNA reads TGTGCCAGCAGCGTAACACCCCTTAGCACAGATACGCAGTATTTT. It yields the protein CASSVTPLSTDTQYF.

This clonotype was picked up a small number of times. The V gene is TRBV10-2, the J gene TRBJ1-5; 9 bases fit TRBD1. The germline V gene has CDR1 WSHSY and CDR2 SAAADI. CDR3 size: 17 residues. V was clipped by 7 bases and J by 0 bases; unmatched bases: 10. The CDR3 protein is CASTRTGGRYSNQPQHF. CDR3 nucleotide sequence: TGCGCCAGCACCCGAACAGGGGGCCGGTATAGCAATCAGCCCCAGCATTTT.

In this sample, this clonotype turned up a few times. The chain employs TRBV5-6 and TRBJ2-3, with TRBD2 matching over 9 bases. This CDR3 comprises 16 residues. Unmatched junction bases numbered 9, after V lost 3 bases and J lost 4 bases. Germline values: CDR1 SGHDT, CDR2 YYEEEE. This CDR3 reads CASSSLGGGGADTQYF. In nucleotides, the CDR3 is TGTGCCAGCAGCTCACTCGGGGGCGGGGGGGCAGATACGCAGTATTTT.

This sequence joins TRBV10-3 and TRBJ2-3; 7 nucleotides match TRBD1. V dropped 0 bases and J dropped 3; count of bases not matched to a gene: 21. The CDR3 loop spans 21 amino acids. The germline gives CDR1 ENHRY, CDR2 SYGVKD. As DNA, the CDR3 is TGTGCCATCAGTGAGTCTACGACAGGGATTGATGTAGGTCTTCGGACAGATACGCAGTATTTT. Translation gives CAISESTTGIDVGLRTDTQYF.

CDR3 DNA: TGCGCCAGCAGCCAAGTTGCTTCGAGCCAAGAGACCCAGTACTTC. It encodes CASSQVASSQETQYF. The V gene is TRBV4-1, the J gene TRBJ2-5; no definite D call. CDR3 size: 15 residues. Trimming removed 1 base from V and 1 base from J, with 10 bases in between. Germline loops: CDR1 MGHRA, CDR2 YSYEKL.

This rearrangement joins TRBV7-2 to TRBJ2-5; D is uncertain. CDR1 SGHTA and CDR2 FQGNSA come from the germline V gene. The CDR3 runs 14 residues. V gave up 1 base and J gave up 1 base, with 7 bases separating them. The CDR3 DNA reads as TGTGCCAGCAGCTTAGTTGTATTCCAAGAGACCCAGTACTTC. Its protein product is CASSLVVFQETQYF.